A single sample is the source of the 31 T cell receptor beta chains below, sequenced in a study of T cell repertoires in cytomegalovirus infection. These TCRs are of unknown antigen specificity. TCRdb called the reads again in MiXCR, with one record for every CDR3 protein. The sample lists roughly 920,000 distinct CDR3 sequences, around a third seen once, with roughly an eighth in the top ten. Material: cultured CD8+ T cells from PBMCs, obtained from culture after CMV antigen stimulation. Receptors were obtained from a human donor in good health (CMV status not recorded). Some clones in this sample may be carry-over from other donors' samples.

This clonotype was found a few times. This chain connects TRBV6-5 to TRBJ2-5; no reliable D call. In germline, CDR1 is MNHEY, CDR2 SVGAGI. CDR3 length equals 13 residues. Trimming removed 0 bases at V and 10 bases at J, with 12 bases between. As DNA, the CDR3 is TGTGCCAGCAGTTACTCGCCGTCAGTGAGCCAGTACTTC. It is translated as CASSYSPSVSQYF.

This clonotype was counted a single time. This chain joins TRBV4-3 and TRBJ2-1; a weak D match, TRBD2 (5 bases). V was pared by 0 bases and J by 0 bases, with 9 bases between. Per the germline V gene, CDR1 is LGHNA and CDR2 is YSLEER. This CDR3 comprises 16 residues. The CDR3 coding sequence is TGCGCCAGCAGCCAAGATTCGGGGTGCTCCTACAATGAGCAGTTCTTC. It translates to CASSQDSGCSYNEQFF.

The rearrangement joins TRBV6-5 to TRBJ2-3; 8 bases map to TRBD2. The CDR3 consists of 16 residues. CDR1 is MNHEY and CDR2 is SVGAGI in the germline V gene. Unmatched junction bases numbered 6, after V lost 2 bases and J lost 2 bases. CDR3 DNA: TGTGCCAGCAGTTACACAGGACTAGCTGCCACAGATACGCAGTATTTT. Residues: CASSYTGLAATDTQYF.

In regard to this clonotype: A read error is possible here, since a much larger clone lies one base away. The chain links TRBV7-6 to TRBJ2-7, with D unclear. Germline V gene lookup returns CDR1 SGHVS and CDR2 FNYEAQ. Trimming pared 1 base from V and 0 bases from J, leaving 4 bases between. The CDR3 length is 13 residues. For the CDR3, the DNA is TGTGCCAGCAGCTTAGAGACCTCCTACGAGCAGTACTTC. Translating gives CASSLETSYEQYF.

The count of this clonotype is one. The rearrangement links TRBV10-3 to TRBJ1-1, with D maybe TRBD1 (5 bases). V was pared by 6 bases and J by 6 bases, with 17 bases between. The V gene's germline CDR1 is ENHRY and CDR2 SYGVKD. This CDR3 is built from 14 residues. CDR3 sequence reads: CAIRGGNPNAEAFF. The CDR3, as DNA: TGTGCCATCAGGGGGGGTAATCCAAACGCTGAAGCTTTCTTT.

As concerns this clonotype: A junction end diverges from the germline sequence, so it may reflect a read error. The chain joins TRBV4-1 to TRBJ2-1; D may be TRBD1 (5 bases). The CDR3 consists of 14 residues. CDR1 MGHRA and CDR2 YSYEKL come from the germline V gene. The CDR3 DNA sequence: TGCGCCAGCGGCCATGTGGGGCGAGACAATGAGCAGTTCTTC. Protein sequence: CASGHVGRDNEQFF.

This chain links TRBV5-4 with TRBJ1-2; the D is unclear. Germline V gene lookup returns CDR1 SGHNT and CDR2 YYREEE (reference sequence). The CDR3 covers 13 residues. Trimming removed 7 bases from V and 5 bases from J, with 15 bases in between. The CDR3 sequence: CASGLLLSYGYTF. The CDR3 DNA reads TGTGCCAGCGGCCTACTACTGTCATATGGCTACACCTTC. Filled out from reference TRBV5-4 and TRBJ1-2, the complete variable domain reads ETGVTQSPTHLIKTRGQQVTLRCSSQSGHNTVSWYQQALGQGPQFIFQYYREEENGRGNFPPRFSGLQFPNYSSELNVNALELDDSALYLCASGLLLSYGYTFGSGTRLTVV.

The V call is TRBV19, the J call TRBJ2-1; TRBD2 aligns across 7 bases. Germline V gives CDR1 LNHDA, CDR2 SQIVND (reference sequence). The CDR3 is 14 residues long. V trimming: 5 bases; J trimming: 5 bases; junction bases outside the gene matches: 6. CDR3 in DNA: TGTGCCAGTAGTTTCGGACTAGTCAACAATGAGCAGTTCTTC. It translates to CASSFGLVNNEQFF.

The rearrangement uses TRBV19 and TRBJ1-1; no clear D. Trimming stripped 5 bases from V and 1 base from J, with 8 bases between. Germline V gene data show CDR1 as LNHDA and CDR2 as SQIVND (reference sequence). CDR3 length equals 13 residues. This CDR3 is CASSVPGNTEAFF. DNA for the CDR3: TGTGCCAGTAGTGTCCCGGGGAACACTGAAGCTTTCTTT.

This clonotype was seen more than once but under ten times. The CDR3 region is CASSLETYEQYF. The CDR3 DNA sequence: TGTGCCAGCAGCTTGGAGACCTACGAGCAGTACTTC. The chain combines TRBV11-2 with TRBJ2-7; no clear D. Looked up from germline, CDR1 is SGHAT and CDR2 is FQNNGV. The germline V and J ends were trimmed by 3 bases and 2 bases, with 5 bases remaining between them. The CDR3 loop spans 12 amino acids. Filled out from reference TRBV11-2 and TRBJ2-7, the complete variable domain reads EAGVAQSPRYKIIEKRQSVAFWCNPISGHATLYWYQQILGQGPKLLIQFQNNGVVDDSQLPKDRFSAERLKGVDSTLKIQPAKLEDSAVYLCASSLETYEQYFGPGTRLTVT.

This clonotype was counted between two and nine times. V gene TRBV11-2 combines with J gene TRBJ2-6, with D perhaps matching TRBD2 (6 bases). Germline-derived CDR1 and CDR2 are SGHAT and FQNNGV. This CDR3 has 19 amino acids. Trimming cost V 1 base and J 0 bases, with 16 bases left between them. CDR3 sequence (DNA): TGTGCCAGCAGCTTAGGGGTGGGGGGATATCGCTCTGGGGCCAACGTCCTGACTTTC. Protein sequence: CASSLGVGGYRSGANVLTF.

This clonotype has just a few counts. The genes are TRBV7-6 and TRBJ2-1, with D tentatively TRBD2 (5 bases). Germline V gene sequence: CDR1 SGHVS, CDR2 FNYEAQ. The V and J ends lost 5 bases and 4 bases respectively, with 15 bases between them. The CDR3 runs 15 residues. CDR3 DNA: TGTGCCAGCAGCCCTACTAGGTCCCTTTACAATGAGCAGTTCTTC. Protein: CASSPTRSLYNEQFF.

This clonotype has only a few counts. V usage is TRBV7-2 and J usage is TRBJ1-6; 7 bases fit TRBD1. The germline V gene encodes CDR1 SGHTA and CDR2 FQGNSA. The CDR3 is made up of 15 amino acids. Losses at the gene ends were 2 bases for V and 10 bases for J; bases not matched to a gene: 8. CDR3 in amino acids: CASSLYETGTSPLHF. As DNA, the CDR3 is TGTGCCAGCAGCTTATATGAGACAGGGACCTCACCCCTCCACTTT. Filled out from reference TRBV7-2 and TRBJ1-6, the complete variable domain reads GAGVSQSPSNKVTEKGKDVELRCDPISGHTALYWYRQSLGQGLEFLIYFQGNSAPDKSGLPSDRFSAERTGGSVSTLTIQRTQQEDSAVYLCASSLYETGTSPLHFGNGTRLTVT.

The CDR3 nucleotides are TGTGCCAGCAGTGGAGGGATCGGGGAGCCCCAGCATTTT. Encoded protein: CASSGGIGEPQHF. The V call is TRBV2, the J call TRBJ1-5; D unclear. Germline V gives CDR1 SNHLY, CDR2 FYNNEI. The length of the CDR3 is 13 residues. Trimming stripped 4 bases from V and 8 bases from J, with 12 bases between. The variable domain in full, completed from reference TRBV2 and TRBJ1-5, reads EPEVTQTPSHQVTQMGQEVILRCVPISNHLYFYWYRQILGQKVEFLVSFYNNEISEKSEIFDDQFSVERPDGSNFTLKIRSTKLEDSAMYFCASSGGIGEPQHFGDGTRLSIL.

The rearrangement joins TRBV28 to TRBJ2-7; 9 nucleotides align to TRBD1. The CDR3 is made up of 13 amino acids. With V trimmed by 4 bases and J by 6 bases, 4 bases remained unmatched. Per the germline V gene, CDR1 is MDHEN and CDR2 is SYDVKM. The CDR3 here is CASSSMTGGEQYV. The CDR3 coding sequence is TGTGCCAGCAGTTCCATGACAGGGGGCGAGCAGTACGTC.

This clonotype was detected ten times or more. V is TRBV7-8 and J is TRBJ2-3, with 11 bases that match TRBD2. V shed 6 bases, J shed 1 base, and the junction held 15 bases outside the gene matches. The CDR3 has 19 amino acids. CDR1 is SGHVS and CDR2 is FQNEAQ in the germline V gene. CDR3 region: CASRPTSGGTAFRTDTQYF. In DNA, the CDR3 is TGTGCCAGCAGGCCTACTAGCGGGGGAACCGCCTTTCGCACAGATACGCAGTATTTT.

The V call is TRBV6-6, the J call TRBJ2-1; D is unclear. Deletions cut 8 bases from V and 8 bases from J, with 7 bases between. Germline V gives CDR1 MNHNY, CDR2 SVGAGI (reference sequence). CDR3 length: 10 amino acids. CDR3 bases: TGTGCCAGCGCGAGCCATGAGCAGTTCTTC. Translated, it gives CASASHEQFF.

This clonotype has just a few counts. The rearrangement uses TRBV6-6 and TRBJ1-2; D is uncertain. Trimming pared 3 bases from V and 3 bases from J, leaving 8 bases between. Germline CDR1 and CDR2: MNHNY and SVGAGI (reference sequence). The CDR3 is made up of 13 amino acids. CDR3 region: CASSYPSHYGYTF. In DNA form, the CDR3 reads TGTGCCAGCAGTTATCCCAGCCACTATGGCTACACCTTC.

The chain joins TRBV4-3 to TRBJ2-3; TRBD2 agrees at 7 bases. CDR1 LGHNA and CDR2 YSLEER come from the germline V gene. CDR3 length: 19 amino acids. Trimming removed 0 bases from V and 4 bases from J; junction bases left unmatched: 16. The CDR3 spells CASSQDFVLGGELADTQYF. CDR3 nucleotides: TGCGCCAGCAGCCAAGATTTCGTCTTGGGAGGGGAGTTGGCAGATACGCAGTATTTT.

This clonotype was recorded at least ten times. V gene TRBV12-3 or TRBV12-4 combines with J gene TRBJ2-3, with 11 bases lining up with TRBD2. This CDR3 spans 15 amino acids. With 6 bases clipped from V and 4 bases from J, the junction kept 6 bases outside the gene matches. CDR3 nucleotide sequence: TGTGCCAGCAGACCTAGCGGGGGGAATTCAGATACGCAGTATTTT. Protein: CASRPSGGNSDTQYF.

This chain uses TRBV7-9 with TRBJ2-1, with 10 positions matching TRBD1. The CDR3 sequence is 16 residues long. Germline V gene lookup returns CDR1 SEHNR and CDR2 FQNEAQ (reference sequence). Trimming cost V 4 bases and J 7 bases; bases outside gene matches: 10. CDR3 sequence (DNA): TGTGCCAGCAGCTCACCGGGACAGGGGATTGTGAATGAGCAGTTCTTC. This codes for CASSSPGQGIVNEQFF.

The chain couples TRBV6-6 to TRBJ1-6, with 8 bases lining up with TRBD1. The V and J ends lost 1 base and 10 bases, in that order; junction bases with no gene match: 6. Germline assignment: CDR1 MNHNY and CDR2 SVGAGI (reference sequence). The CDR3 has 15 amino acids. The CDR3 DNA reads TGTGCCAGCAGTTACTTATTCAGGGGGCGATCACCCCTCCACTTT. Its translation: CASSYLFRGRSPLHF.

The rearrangement links TRBV5-6 to TRBJ2-5, with 10 bases fitting TRBD2. In germline, CDR1 is SGHDT, CDR2 YYEEEE. The V and J ends lost 0 bases and 3 bases, in that order; junction bases with no gene match: 8. The CDR3 length is 17 residues. The CDR3 nucleotides are TGTGCCAGCAGCTTGGATCTAGCGGGGGACATAGAAGAGACCCAGTACTTC. Translating it yields CASSLDLAGDIEETQYF.

The chain recombines TRBV5-5 with TRBJ1-1, with a tentative D call TRBD1 (5 bases). Looked up from germline, CDR1 is SGHKS and CDR2 is YYEKEE (reference sequence). V dropped 5 bases and J dropped 4 bases, with 9 bases sitting between them. The length of the CDR3 is 12 residues. The CDR3 sequence is CASRTGPTEAFF. CDR3 nucleotide sequence: TGTGCCAGCAGAACAGGTCCCACTGAAGCTTTCTTT.

J is TRBJ2-5 and V is TRBV5-4; 10 bases map to TRBD2. The germline V gene encodes CDR1 SGHNT and CDR2 YYREEE (reference sequence). There are 16 residues in the CDR3. V lost 0 bases and J lost 2; bases outside the gene matches: 4. The CDR3 loop reads CASSLGTSGKQETQYF. The DNA for the CDR3 is TGTGCCAGCAGCTTGGGGACTAGCGGAAAACAAGAGACCCAGTACTTC. Full variable domain (missing parts from reference TRBV5-4 and TRBJ2-5): ETGVTQSPTHLIKTRGQQVTLRCSSQSGHNTVSWYQQALGQGPQFIFQYYREEENGRGNFPPRFSGLQFPNYSSELNVNALELDDSALYLCASSLGTSGKQETQYFGPGTRLLVL.

V gene TRBV2 combines with J gene TRBJ2-3; 9 bases map to TRBD1. The V gene end was trimmed by 8 bases and the J gene end by 4 bases; junction bases not matched to a gene: 10. Germline values: CDR1 SNHLY, CDR2 FYNNEI. The CDR3 is made up of 15 amino acids. CDR3 protein: CASFSGQGKSDTQYF. The CDR3 DNA follows: TGTGCCAGCTTCTCAGGACAGGGGAAATCAGATACGCAGTATTTT.

In its sample, this clonotype was seen many times. The chain joins TRBV28 to TRBJ2-5; the D is unclear. Trimming stripped 6 bases from V and 0 bases from J, with 5 bases between. CDR3 length: 12 amino acids. Germline V gives CDR1 MDHEN, CDR2 SYDVKM. CDR3 nucleotides: TGTGCCAGCAGCTTAGACCAAGAGACCCAGTACTTC. Translating gives CASSLDQETQYF.

This clonotype was observed a few times. V and J are TRBV4-3 and TRBJ1-2; D gene uncertain. Per the germline V gene, CDR1 is LGHNA and CDR2 is YSLEER. Trimming left V 2 bases short and J 4 bases short, with 11 bases between. CDR3 size: 14 residues. The CDR3 nucleotides are TGCGCCAGCAGCCAAACCCCCCATTTCTATGGCTACACCTTC. Protein: CASSQTPHFYGYTF.

This clonotype was detected a few times. The chain links TRBV9 to TRBJ2-1; no reliable D call. This CDR3 has 18 residues. Trimming stripped 4 bases from V and 4 bases from J, with 24 bases between. Germline CDR1 SGDLS, CDR2 YYNGEE. CDR3 amino acids: CASSPRVESSPLYNEQFF. For the CDR3, the DNA is TGTGCCAGCAGCCCCCGCGTCGAATCTTCCCCCTTGTACAATGAGCAGTTCTTC.

This clonotype was counted ten times or more. Here the CDR3 reads CASSLGRNYEQYV. The CDR3 nucleotides read TGTGCCAGCAGCTTGGGGCGAAACTACGAGCAGTACGTC. V is TRBV7-2 and J is TRBJ2-7, with D perhaps TRBD1 (5 bases). The germline V gene has CDR1 SGHTA and CDR2 FQGNSA. Trimming removed 3 bases at V and 3 bases at J, with 9 bases between. The CDR3 is 13 residues long.

This chain links TRBV5-1 with TRBJ1-1, with 7 bases identical to TRBD1. The CDR3 has 18 amino acids. In germline, CDR1 is SGHRS, CDR2 YFSETQ. V shed 0 bases and J 7 bases; nucleotides not matched to a gene: 18. The CDR3 nucleotides are TGCGCCAGCAGCTTGGGACAGCCTCATGGGGACAGAACAGGTGAAGCTTTCTTT. It yields the protein CASSLGQPHGDRTGEAFF.